The count of the clone carrying this T cell receptor beta chain is one. Germline V gives CDR1 SEHNR, CDR2 FQNEAQ (reference sequence). This CDR3 has 15 amino acids. V was shortened by 6 bases and J by 5 bases, with 19 bases between the two germline ends. This specimen comes from a study of cytomegalovirus exposure and HLA in healthy donors. The primer mix had 60 Vbeta and 13 Jbeta primers. This table comes from immunoSEQ multiplex PCR, and its TCRdb copy is limited to in-frame clones, with some not included. The sample has about 130,000 clones; 75% to 85% are singletons. The chain carries TRBV7-9 and TRBJ1-1; possibly TRBD1 for D (5 bases). What was sequenced was PBMCs. This TCR derives from a woman aged 50 to 60 in good health and CMV-seropositive. This chain's CDR3 is CASRHRTYVGTEAFF. For the CDR3, the DNA is TGTGCCAGCAGACACCGGACATACGTTGGGACTGAAGCTTTCTTT.